This TCR beta chain was identified during a study of Graves' ophthalmopathy and Graves' hyperthyroidism. Study background: The study drew peripheral blood at initial diagnosis, before any treatment. General study results and limits: From stable hyperthyroidism, ophthalmopathy was separated by a 13-signature model with 85% to 90% sensitivity and under 84% specificity. Most expanded clonotypes in thyroid above 0.001 frequency also showed up in blood.

Notes on this clonotype: The target antigen is unknown. A clone one base away is much larger, so this may be a read error.

RNA served as the template for amplifying TCR beta CDR3 regions. In the first round, RT-PCR was carried out with HTBI primers, and a multiplex PCR formed the second round. TCRdb ran MiXCR on the multiplex PCR reads and lists one entry per CDR3 protein. There are fewer than 350,000 distinct CDR3 sequences in the sample; about a sixth occur only once, and roughly 12% lies in the top ten. Germline values: CDR1 SGHTA, CDR2 FQGNSA. The CDR3 sequence is 13 residues long. Input material: peripheral blood. The receptor comes from an adult man with Graves' ophthalmopathy. The chain recombines TRBV7-2 with TRBJ1-6; TRBD1 might be the D (6 bases). As DNA, the CDR3 is TGTGCCATCAGCTTAAGCAGGGGATCACCCCTCCACTTT. It translates to CAISLSRGSPLHF.